This record looks at one TCR beta chain sequence and its context. No antigen is known for it. Other DNA sequences from this sample encode an identical CDR3 as well. This sample was taken from a study of shared clonotypes between healthy human individuals. Whole-study findings and limits: Naive subsets generally had larger estimated richness than memory subsets. A reduction in generation probabilities was seen for non-shared clonotypes relative to those shared by all four donors.

There are 13 residues in the CDR3. Trimming shortened V by 2 bases and J by 8 bases, and 12 bases separated the two germline ends. Germline CDR1 MNHEY, CDR2 SVGAGI. Original data processing: Quality scores were absent from the junction-only immunoSEQ sequences, so filtering differed. Repertoires were generated with immunoSEQ multiplex PCR, while TCRdb's copy carries only in-frame clones and drops some. That table supplies the V and J calls and clone size; D and trimming were determined from the DNA. The sample holds approximately 2.5 million clones, over 85% seen once. Sequenced: naive CD4+ T cells from PBMCs. The subset was: CD45RA+ positively selected. The chain links TRBV6-5 to TRBJ1-2; D may be TRBD1 (6 bases). The sequence was collected from a man younger than 30 in good health. Some clones in this sample may be carry-over from other donors' samples. In DNA form, the CDR3 reads TGTGCCAGCAGTTACGGGGGGGCCGGCGGCTACACCTTC. Its translation is CASSYGGAGGYTF.